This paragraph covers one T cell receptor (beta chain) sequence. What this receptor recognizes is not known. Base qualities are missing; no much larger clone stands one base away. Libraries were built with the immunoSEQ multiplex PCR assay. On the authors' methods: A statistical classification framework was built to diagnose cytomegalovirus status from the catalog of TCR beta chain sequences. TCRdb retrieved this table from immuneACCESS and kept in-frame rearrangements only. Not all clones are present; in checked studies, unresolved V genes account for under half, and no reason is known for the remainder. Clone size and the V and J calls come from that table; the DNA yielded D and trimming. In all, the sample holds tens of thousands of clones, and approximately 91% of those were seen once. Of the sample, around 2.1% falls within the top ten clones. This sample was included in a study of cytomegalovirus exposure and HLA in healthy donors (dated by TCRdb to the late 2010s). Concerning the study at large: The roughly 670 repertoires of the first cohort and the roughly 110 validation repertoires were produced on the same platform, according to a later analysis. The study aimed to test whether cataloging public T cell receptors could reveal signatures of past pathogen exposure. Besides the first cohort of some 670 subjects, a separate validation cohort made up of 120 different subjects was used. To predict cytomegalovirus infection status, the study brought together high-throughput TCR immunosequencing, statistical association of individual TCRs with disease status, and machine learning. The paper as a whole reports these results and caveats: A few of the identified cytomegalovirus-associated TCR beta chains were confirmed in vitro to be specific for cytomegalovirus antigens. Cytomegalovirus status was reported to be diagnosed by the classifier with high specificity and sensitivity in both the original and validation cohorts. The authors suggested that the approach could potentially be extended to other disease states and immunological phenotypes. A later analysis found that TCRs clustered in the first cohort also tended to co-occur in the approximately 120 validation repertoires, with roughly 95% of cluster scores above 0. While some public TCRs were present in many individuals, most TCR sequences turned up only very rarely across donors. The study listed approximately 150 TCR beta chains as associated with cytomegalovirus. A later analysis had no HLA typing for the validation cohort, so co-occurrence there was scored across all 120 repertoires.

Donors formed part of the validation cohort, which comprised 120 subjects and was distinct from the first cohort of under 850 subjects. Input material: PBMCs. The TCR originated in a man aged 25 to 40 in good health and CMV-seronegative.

CDR3 reads: CASSLGHLTLYEQYF. The nucleotide sequence is given as TGTGCCAGCAGCTTGGGCCATTTGACCCTCTACGAGCAGTACTTC. This chain joins TRBV11-3 to TRBJ2-7, with no confidently assigned D gene. Cut back by 3 bases and 3 bases, the V and J ends lie 15 bases apart. CDR1 and CDR2 were assigned from the germline V gene as SGHNT and YENEEA. Reading from cysteine to phenylalanine, the CDR3 counts 15 amino acids. Only the CDR3 DNA stays, 45 bases, in frame from base 1. The full variable domain, with segments outside the CDR3 supplied by the reference TRBV11-3 and TRBJ2-7 proteins, appears as EAGVVQSPRYKIIEKKQPVAFWCNPISGHNTLYWYLQNLGQGPELLIRYENEEAVDDSQLPKDRFSAERLKGVDSTLKIQPAELGDSAVYLCASSLGHLTLYEQYFGPGTRLTVT.